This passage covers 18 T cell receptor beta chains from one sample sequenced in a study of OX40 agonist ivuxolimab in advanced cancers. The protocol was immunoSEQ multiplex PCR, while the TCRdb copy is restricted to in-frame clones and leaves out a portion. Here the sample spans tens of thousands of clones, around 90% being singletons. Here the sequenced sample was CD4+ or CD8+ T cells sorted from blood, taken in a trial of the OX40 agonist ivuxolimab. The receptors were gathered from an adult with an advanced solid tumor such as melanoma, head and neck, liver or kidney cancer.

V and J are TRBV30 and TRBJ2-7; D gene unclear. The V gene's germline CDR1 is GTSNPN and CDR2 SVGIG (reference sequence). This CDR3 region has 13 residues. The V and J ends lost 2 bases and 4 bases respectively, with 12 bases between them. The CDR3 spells CAWSKILGYEQYF. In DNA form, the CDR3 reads TGTGCCTGGAGTAAGATCCTCGGGTACGAGCAGTACTTC.

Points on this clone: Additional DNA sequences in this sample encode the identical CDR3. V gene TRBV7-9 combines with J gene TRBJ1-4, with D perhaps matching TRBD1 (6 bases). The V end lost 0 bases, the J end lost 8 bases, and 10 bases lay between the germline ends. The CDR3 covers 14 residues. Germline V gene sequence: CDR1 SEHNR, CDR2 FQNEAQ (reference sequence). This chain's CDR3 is CASSLAQGGEKLFF. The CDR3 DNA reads TGTGCCAGCAGCTTAGCACAGGGTGGGGAAAAACTGTTTTTT.

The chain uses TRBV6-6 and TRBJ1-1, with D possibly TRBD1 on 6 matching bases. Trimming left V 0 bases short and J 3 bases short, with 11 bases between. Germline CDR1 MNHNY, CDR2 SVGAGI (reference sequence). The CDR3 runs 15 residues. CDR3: CASSYSQGRDTEAFF. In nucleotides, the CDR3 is TGTGCCAGCAGTTACTCCCAGGGGCGCGACACTGAAGCTTTCTTT.

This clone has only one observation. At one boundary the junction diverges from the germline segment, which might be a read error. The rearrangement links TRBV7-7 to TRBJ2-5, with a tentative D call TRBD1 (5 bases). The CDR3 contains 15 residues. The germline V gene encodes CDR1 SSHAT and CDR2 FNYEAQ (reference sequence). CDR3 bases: TGTGCTAGCAGCTTAGATAGGGGTGAGGCGGAGACCCAGTACTTC. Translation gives CASSLDRGEAETQYF.

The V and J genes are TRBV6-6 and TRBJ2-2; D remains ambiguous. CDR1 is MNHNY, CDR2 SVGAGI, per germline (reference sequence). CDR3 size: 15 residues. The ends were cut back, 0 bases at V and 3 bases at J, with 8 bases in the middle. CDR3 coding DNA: TGTGCCAGCAGTTACTCGAGCATGTACACCGGGGAGCTGTTTTTT. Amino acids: CASSYSSMYTGELFF.

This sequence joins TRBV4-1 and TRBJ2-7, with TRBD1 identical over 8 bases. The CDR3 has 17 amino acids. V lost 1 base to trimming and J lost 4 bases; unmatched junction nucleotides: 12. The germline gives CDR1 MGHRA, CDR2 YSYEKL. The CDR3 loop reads CASSQVLGRGQIYEQYF. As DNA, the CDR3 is TGCGCCAGCAGCCAAGTTTTGGGCAGGGGGCAAATTTACGAGCAGTACTTC.

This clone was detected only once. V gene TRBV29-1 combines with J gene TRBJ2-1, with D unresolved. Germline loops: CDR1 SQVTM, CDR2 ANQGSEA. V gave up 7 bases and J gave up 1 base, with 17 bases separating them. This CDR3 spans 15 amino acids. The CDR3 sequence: CSEIPAARSYNEQFF. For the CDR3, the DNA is TGCAGCGAGATCCCGGCAGCGCGATCCTACAATGAGCAGTTCTTC.

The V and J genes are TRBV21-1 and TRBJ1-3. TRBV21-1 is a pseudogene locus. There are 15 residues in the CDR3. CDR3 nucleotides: TGTGCCAGCAGCAAAGGGAGGACGGTAGGAAACACCATATATTTT. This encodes CASSKGRTVGNTIYF.

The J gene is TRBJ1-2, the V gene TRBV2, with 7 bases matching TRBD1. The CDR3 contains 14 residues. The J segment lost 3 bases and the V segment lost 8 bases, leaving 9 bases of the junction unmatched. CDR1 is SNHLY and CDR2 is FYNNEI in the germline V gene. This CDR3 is CASPQGRGYYGYTF. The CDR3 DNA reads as TGTGCCAGCCCACAGGGGAGGGGATACTATGGCTACACCTTC.

CDR3 sequence (DNA): TGTGCCAGCAGCTTAACGCTAGCGGGGCCAGATCGCGCCGGGGAGCTGTTTTTT. Protein: CASSLTLAGPDRAGELFF. The chain employs TRBV7-3 and TRBJ2-2; 9 bases map to TRBD2. Trimming took 0 bases from V and 6 from J; bases not matched to a gene: 11. There are 18 residues in the CDR3. The germline gives CDR1 SGHTA, CDR2 FQGTGA.

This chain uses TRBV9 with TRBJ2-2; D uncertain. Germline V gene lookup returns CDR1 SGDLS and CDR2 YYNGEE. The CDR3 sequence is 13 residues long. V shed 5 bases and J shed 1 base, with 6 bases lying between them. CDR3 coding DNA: TGTGCCAGCAGGGCAGGGAACACCGGGGAGCTGTTTTTT. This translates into CASRAGNTGELFF.

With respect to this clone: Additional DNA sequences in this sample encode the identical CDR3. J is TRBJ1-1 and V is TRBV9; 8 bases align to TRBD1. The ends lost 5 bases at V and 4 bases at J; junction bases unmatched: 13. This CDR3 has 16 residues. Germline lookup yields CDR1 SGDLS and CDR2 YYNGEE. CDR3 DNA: TGTGCCAGCAGTCAGGGGGCGAGTAGCCGGGGCACTGAAGCTTTCTTT. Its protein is CASSQGASSRGTEAFF.

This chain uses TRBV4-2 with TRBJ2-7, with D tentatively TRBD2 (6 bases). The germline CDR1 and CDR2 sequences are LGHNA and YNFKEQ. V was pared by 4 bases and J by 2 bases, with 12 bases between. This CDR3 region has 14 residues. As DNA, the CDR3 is TGTGCCAGCAGCCCTAGCGTTAGGACCTACGAGCAGTACTTC. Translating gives CASSPSVRTYEQYF.

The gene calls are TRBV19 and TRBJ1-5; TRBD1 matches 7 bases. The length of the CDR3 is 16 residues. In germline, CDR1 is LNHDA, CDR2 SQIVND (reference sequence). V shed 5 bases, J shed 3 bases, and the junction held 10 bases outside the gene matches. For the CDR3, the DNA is TGTGCCAGTAGTCCCCGACAGGGTGGTAACAATCAGCCCCAGCATTTT. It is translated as CASSPRQGGNNQPQHF.

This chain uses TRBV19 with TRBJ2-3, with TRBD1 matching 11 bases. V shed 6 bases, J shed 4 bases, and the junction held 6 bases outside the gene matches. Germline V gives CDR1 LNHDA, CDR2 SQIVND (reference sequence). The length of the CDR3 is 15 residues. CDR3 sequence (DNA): TGTGCCAGTAGAACCGGGACAGGGGGGTCAGATACGCAGTATTTT. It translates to CASRTGTGGSDTQYF.

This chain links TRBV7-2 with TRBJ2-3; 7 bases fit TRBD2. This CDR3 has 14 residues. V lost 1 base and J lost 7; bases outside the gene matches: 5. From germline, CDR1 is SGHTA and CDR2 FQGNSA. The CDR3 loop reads CASSLGGREHTQYF. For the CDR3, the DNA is TGTGCCAGCAGCTTAGGGGGGAGGGAACATACGCAGTATTTT.

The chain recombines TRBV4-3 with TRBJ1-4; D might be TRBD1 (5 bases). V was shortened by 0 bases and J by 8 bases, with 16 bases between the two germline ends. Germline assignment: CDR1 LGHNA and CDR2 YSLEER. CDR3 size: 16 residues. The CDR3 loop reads CASSQEGPGGWEKLFF. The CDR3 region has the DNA TGCGCCAGCAGCCAAGAGGGGCCCGGGGGATGGGAAAAACTGTTTTTT.

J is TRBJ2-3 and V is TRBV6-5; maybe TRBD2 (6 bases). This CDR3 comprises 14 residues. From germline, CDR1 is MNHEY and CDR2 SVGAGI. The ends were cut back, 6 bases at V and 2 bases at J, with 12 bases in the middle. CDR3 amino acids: CASRQRRDTDTQYF. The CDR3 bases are TGTGCCAGCAGGCAGAGGAGGGACACAGATACGCAGTATTTT.